This is a list of T cell receptor beta chains from one sample in a study of Graves' ophthalmopathy and Graves' hyperthyroidism. MiXCR was run by TCRdb on the multiplex PCR reads, yielding one entry per CDR3 protein. The data show about 660,000 distinct CDR3 sequences, with about two fifths seen just once and 3% to 4% held by the top ten. The source material was peripheral blood. All receptors come from an adult man with Graves' ophthalmopathy. CDR3s leave out the opening cysteine and the closing phenylalanine or tryptophan. The order of the fields is J gene, clone size, V gene, CDR3 length, CDR3 protein. Size values are once, few and many counts, or a class for expanded clones, and some rows have none.

>TRBJ1-1|NA|TRBV29-1|12
SVEDRGVNTEAF
>TRBJ1-6|NA|TRBV19|14
ASSIVGGGPYSPLH
>TRBJ2-7|many|TRBV10-3|10
AIAGQVEEQY
>TRBJ2-5|many|TRBV2|11
ASSEGTVETQY
>TRBJ2-6|NA|TRBV9|11
ASSATGANTEA
>TRBJ1-6|NA|TRBV29-1|9
SVTGDSPLH
>TRBJ2-7|few|TRBV7-8|14
ASSSGQGVTTYEQY
>TRBJ2-5|NA|TRBV10-3|10
AISAYQETQY
>TRBJ2-7|many|TRBV12-3/TRBV12-4|11
ASSATGTYEQY
>TRBJ2-2|many|TRBV12-3/TRBV12-4|13
ASSVREAGTGELF
>TRBJ1-1|once|TRBV7-9|14
ASSQTGTGGGTEAF
>TRBJ2-3|NA|TRBV7-3|16
ASSSRVGLAGEADTQY
>TRBJ2-2|NA|TRBV2|11
ASSEMGAGELF
>TRBJ2-2|many|TRBV7-6|13
ASSLVLASGGELF
>TRBJ1-5|many|TRBV10-3|12
AIGAAYSNQPQH
>TRBJ1-2|NA|TRBV10-3|9
AISTEYGYT
>TRBJ2-7|NA|TRBV2|14
ASSEWPIRGSYEQY
>TRBJ1-5|NA|TRBV19|12
ASSRTGGIRLEH
>TRBJ2-5|once|TRBV29-1|12
SASRGDNQETQY
>TRBJ2-7|NA|TRBV7-8|18
ASRLQNRGLAGTRSYEQY
>TRBJ2-2|NA|TRBV19|13
ATLPPRSNTGELF
>TRBJ2-7|NA|TRBV3-1|12
ASSQRGGYGEQY
>TRBJ2-3|NA|TRBV19|11
ASSSGTYQAQY
>TRBJ1-5|NA|TRBV2|13
ASSEGQGYLQPQH
>TRBJ1-6|many|TRBV7-2|13
ASGGRDSYNSPLH
>TRBJ1-5|NA|TRBV24-1|15
ATSDSIGTGGRQPQH
>TRBJ2-6|NA|TRBV7-9|11
ASSRSRWSVLT
>TRBJ2-1|NA|TRBV5-1|11
ACRQGAYNEQF
>TRBJ1-5|many|TRBV5-5|13
ASSLVVGSNQPQH
>TRBJ2-5|NA|TRBV10-3|13
AISEERDHQETQY
>TRBJ2-2|NA|TRBV4-3|14
ASSQGWRSGTGELF
>TRBJ2-2|NA|TRBV9|10
ASSVVNGELF
>TRBJ2-5|many|TRBV5-6|10
ASSLGHETQY
>TRBJ1-6|NA|TRBV27|12
ASSSGAGNSPLH
>TRBJ2-7|NA|TRBV7-2|14
ASSLVRQGAGYEQY
>TRBJ2-5|NA|TRBV12-3/TRBV12-4|14
ASSSLGTGGGETQY
>TRBJ1-4|NA|TRBV7-9|12
ASTQGGLSEKLF
>TRBJ2-2|NA|TRBV25-1|12
ASSDLQGTGELF
>TRBJ1-5|few|TRBV5-4|14
ASSFWTGRSNQPQH
>TRBJ2-5|NA|TRBV13|14
ASSARQEVVSETQY
>TRBJ1-2|many|TRBV19|14
ASSIPWGDSNYGYT
>TRBJ1-1|many|TRBV25-1|12
ASSEYTVNTEAF
>TRBJ2-7|once|TRBV12-3/TRBV12-4|12
ASSLLGAIYEQY
>TRBJ1-5|many|TRBV9|12
ASSVDPGAHPQH
>TRBJ2-7|many|TRBV7-9|11
ASSYSSSYEQY
>TRBJ1-3|once|TRBV2|11
ASSVTYGYTIY
>TRBJ1-1|NA|TRBV7-9|11
ASSLDGNAEAF
>TRBJ2-7|NA|TRBV15|11
ATSALDTNEQY
>TRBJ2-7|many|TRBV10-3|10
AISVRGNEQY
>TRBJ1-1|many|TRBV6-6|13
ASSYGGDRVTEAF
>TRBJ2-7|NA|TRBV7-2|13
ASSRMGGPLGEQY
>TRBJ1-2|few|TRBV6-5|12
ASSYSRGNYGYT
>TRBJ1-1|many|TRBV4-3|12
ASSQRTTATEAF
>TRBJ2-7|NA|TRBV12-3/TRBV12-4|11
ASAGLGYYEQY
>TRBJ1-5|NA|TRBV20-1|12
SARDLGGGEAQH